This TCR beta chain was identified during a study of beta chain features in type 1 diabetes. Study-wide background: Under 140,000,000 sorted cells were examined across all samples.

Whole-study findings and limits: Researchers reported that naive, central memory and Treg TCRB repertoires appeared more similar in patients than in healthy donors. Shortening of TCRB CDR3s, moderate but significant, appeared in all four CD4+ subsets of Type 1 diabetes patients.

Since all of the isolated RNA was reverse transcribed, expressed TCRB transcripts were what got sequenced. Method: immunoSEQ multiplex PCR; TCRdb's copy keeps in-frame clones and lacks some. The sample shows 40,000 to 55,000 clones, around 45% of them seen only once. This clone has just a few counts. Its antigen is currently unknown. The CDR3 has 18 residues. Germline V gene sequence: CDR1 SGHAT, CDR2 FQNNGV. Material for sequencing was stem cell memory CD4+ T cells from blood. The receptor comes from a man under 40 with type 1 diabetes. The rearrangement joins TRBV11-2 to TRBJ2-5, with 9 positions matching TRBD2. The end of the DNA aligns better with TRBJ2-7, so the J call may be wrong. The CDR3 region has the DNA TGTGCCAGCAGCTTACCCCGGGCTGCGGGAGGGCCGGGTTACGAGCAGTACTTC. Translation: CASSLPRAAGGPGYEQYF.